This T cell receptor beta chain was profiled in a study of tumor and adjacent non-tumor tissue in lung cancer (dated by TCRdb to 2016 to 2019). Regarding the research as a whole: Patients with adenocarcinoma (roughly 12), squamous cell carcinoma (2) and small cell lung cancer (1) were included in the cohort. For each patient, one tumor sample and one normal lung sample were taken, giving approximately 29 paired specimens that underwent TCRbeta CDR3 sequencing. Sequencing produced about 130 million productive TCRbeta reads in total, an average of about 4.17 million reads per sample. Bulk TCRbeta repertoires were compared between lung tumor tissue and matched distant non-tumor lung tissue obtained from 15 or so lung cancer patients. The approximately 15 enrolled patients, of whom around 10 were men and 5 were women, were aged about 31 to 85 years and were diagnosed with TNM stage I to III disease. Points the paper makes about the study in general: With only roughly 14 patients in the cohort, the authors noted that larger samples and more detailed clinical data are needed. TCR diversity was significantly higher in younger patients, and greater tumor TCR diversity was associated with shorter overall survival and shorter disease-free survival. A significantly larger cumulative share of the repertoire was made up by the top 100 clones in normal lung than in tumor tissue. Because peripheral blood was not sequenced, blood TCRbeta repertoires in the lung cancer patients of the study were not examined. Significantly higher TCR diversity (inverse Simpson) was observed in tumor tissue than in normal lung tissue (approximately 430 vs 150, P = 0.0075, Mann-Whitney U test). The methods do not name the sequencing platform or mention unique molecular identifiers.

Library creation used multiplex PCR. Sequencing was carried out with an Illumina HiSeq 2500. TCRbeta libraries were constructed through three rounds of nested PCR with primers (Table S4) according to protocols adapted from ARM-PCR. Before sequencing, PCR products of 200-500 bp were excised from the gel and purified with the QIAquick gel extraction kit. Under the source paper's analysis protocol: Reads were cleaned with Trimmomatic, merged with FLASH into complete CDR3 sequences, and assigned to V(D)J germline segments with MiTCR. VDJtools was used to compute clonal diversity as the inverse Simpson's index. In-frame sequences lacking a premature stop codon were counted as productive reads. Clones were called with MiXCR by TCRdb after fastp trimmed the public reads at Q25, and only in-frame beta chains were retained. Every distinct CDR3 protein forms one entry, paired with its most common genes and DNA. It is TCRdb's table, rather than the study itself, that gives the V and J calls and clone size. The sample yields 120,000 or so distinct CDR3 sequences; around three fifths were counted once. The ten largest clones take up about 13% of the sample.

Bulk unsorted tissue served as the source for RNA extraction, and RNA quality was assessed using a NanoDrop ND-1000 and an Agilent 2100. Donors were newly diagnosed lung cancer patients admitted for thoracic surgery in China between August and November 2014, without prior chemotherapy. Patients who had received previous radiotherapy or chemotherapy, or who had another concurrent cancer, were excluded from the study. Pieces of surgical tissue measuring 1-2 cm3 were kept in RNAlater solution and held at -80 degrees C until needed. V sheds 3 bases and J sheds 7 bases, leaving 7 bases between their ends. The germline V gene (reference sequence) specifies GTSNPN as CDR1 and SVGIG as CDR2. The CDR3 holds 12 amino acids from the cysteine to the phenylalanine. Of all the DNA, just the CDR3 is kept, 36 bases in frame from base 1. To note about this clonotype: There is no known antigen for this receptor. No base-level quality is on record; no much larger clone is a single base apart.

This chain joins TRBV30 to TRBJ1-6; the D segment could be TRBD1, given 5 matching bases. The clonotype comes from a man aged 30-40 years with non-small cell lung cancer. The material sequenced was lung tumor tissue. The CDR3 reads CAWSAGNSPLHF. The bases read TGTGCCTGGAGCGCAGGGAATTCACCCCTCCACTTT.